Listed below are T cell receptor beta chains from one sample, sequenced in a study of OX40 agonist ivuxolimab in advanced cancers. Data came from immunoSEQ multiplex PCR; TCRdb stores just in-frame clones and leaves some out. Among about 34,000 clones listed, about 93% were seen once. Here the sequenced sample was CD4+ or CD8+ T cells sorted from blood, taken in a trial of the OX40 agonist ivuxolimab. The origin of the receptors is an adult with an advanced solid tumor such as melanoma, head and neck, liver or kidney cancer. Each CDR3 is given with its conserved first and last residue. Fields, in order: V gene, D gene, clone size, J gene, CDR3 DNA, CDR3 protein. The D gene is left open where the match is weak. Only part of the rows carry a size: once, few, many, or a class if the clone is expanded.

v_call: TRBV15
d_call: -
clone_size: -
j_call: TRBJ1-1
cdr3_nt: TGTGCCACCAGTAAAGCCTTGAACACTGAAGCTTTCTTT
cdr3_aa: CATSKALNTEAFF

v_call: TRBV6-1
d_call: -
clone_size: -
j_call: TRBJ2-3
cdr3_nt: TGTGCCAGCAGTGAAGATTGGGACGGACGCACAGATACGCAGTATTTT
cdr3_aa: CASSEDWDGRTDTQYF

v_call: TRBV6-1
d_call: -
clone_size: -
j_call: TRBJ1-1
cdr3_nt: TGTGCCAGCAGACCCGACAGTTACACTGAAGCTTTCTTT
cdr3_aa: CASRPDSYTEAFF

v_call: TRBV14
d_call: -
clone_size: -
j_call: TRBJ2-2
cdr3_nt: TGTGCCAGCAGCCAAGGGGGGTTCGGCGGGGAGCTGTTTTTT
cdr3_aa: CASSQGGFGGELFF

v_call: TRBV15
d_call: -
clone_size: few
j_call: TRBJ1-5
cdr3_nt: TGTGCCACCAGCAGAGGGACAATGAGTCAGCCCCAGCATTTT
cdr3_aa: CATSRGTMSQPQHF

v_call: TRBV11-2
d_call: TRBD1
clone_size: -
j_call: TRBJ2-7
cdr3_nt: TGTGCCAGCAGCTTAGGGCGGGACAGGGCCTACGAGCAGTACTTC
cdr3_aa: CASSLGRDRAYEQYF

v_call: TRBV5-6
d_call: TRBD1
clone_size: -
j_call: TRBJ1-1
cdr3_nt: TGTGCCAGCAGCTCACCGGGACAGTGGGGGTTAGGCACTGAAGCTTTCTTT
cdr3_aa: CASSSPGQWGLGTEAFF

v_call: TRBV6-1
d_call: -
clone_size: once
j_call: TRBJ2-5
cdr3_nt: TGTGCCAGCAGTGAATCTGGAGCACCAGAGACCCAGTACTTC
cdr3_aa: CASSESGAPETQYF

v_call: TRBV6-1
d_call: -
clone_size: -
j_call: TRBJ2-7
cdr3_nt: TGTGCCAGCAGTGCCCGGTCCTCGGGAGAGCAGTACTTC
cdr3_aa: CASSARSSGEQYF

v_call: TRBV30
d_call: -
clone_size: -
j_call: TRBJ1-1
cdr3_nt: TGTGCCTGGGGGACCGGGACGGACTACATAAACACTGAAGCTTTCTTT
cdr3_aa: CAWGTGTDYINTEAFF

v_call: TRBV2
d_call: TRBD1
clone_size: -
j_call: TRBJ2-5
cdr3_nt: TGTGCCAGCAGTGTTGCAGGGGGCATGTTGACCCAGTACTTC
cdr3_aa: CASSVAGGMLTQYF

v_call: TRBV7-2
d_call: TRBD2
clone_size: once
j_call: TRBJ2-7
cdr3_nt: TGTGCCAGCAGTGCCCCGGGGGGTCACGGGTACGAGCAGTACTTC
cdr3_aa: CASSAPGGHGYEQYF

v_call: TRBV28
d_call: -
clone_size: -
j_call: TRBJ1-4
cdr3_nt: TGTGCCAGCAGTTTGAGACGACTGAATGAAAAACTGTTTTTT
cdr3_aa: CASSLRRLNEKLFF

v_call: TRBV18
d_call: -
clone_size: -
j_call: TRBJ1-1
cdr3_nt: TGTGCCAGCTCACCAGACAGTACCATGAACACTGAAGCTTTCTTT
cdr3_aa: CASSPDSTMNTEAFF

v_call: TRBV28
d_call: TRBD1
clone_size: -
j_call: TRBJ1-1
cdr3_nt: TGTGCCAGCAGACGAACAGGGGCGGGCACTGAAGCTTTCTTT
cdr3_aa: CASRRTGAGTEAFF

v_call: TRBV5-1
d_call: -
clone_size: -
j_call: TRBJ2-1
cdr3_nt: TGCGCCAGCAGCCCCGGATCCGGGTACGGGCAGTTCTTC
cdr3_aa: CASSPGSGYGQFF

v_call: TRBV19
d_call: -
clone_size: -
j_call: TRBJ2-1
cdr3_nt: TGTGCCAGTAGTAGGGGCCCATTTTTGGGTTTATCCTACAATGAGCAGTTCTTC
cdr3_aa: CASSRGPFLGLSYNEQFF

v_call: TRBV6-1
d_call: TRBD2
clone_size: -
j_call: TRBJ2-1
cdr3_nt: TGTGCCAGCCGGACTAGCGGGGCCTACAATGAGCAGTTCTTC
cdr3_aa: CASRTSGAYNEQFF

v_call: TRBV6-1
d_call: -
clone_size: -
j_call: TRBJ1-4
cdr3_nt: TGTGCCAGCAGTGAAGAACGGGGGGGAGCTAATGAAAAACTGTTTTTT
cdr3_aa: CASSEERGGANEKLFF

v_call: TRBV5-1
d_call: TRBD1
clone_size: -
j_call: TRBJ1-1
cdr3_nt: TGCGCCAGCAGCGAGCTTGCAGGGGGCGATGAAGCTTTCTTT
cdr3_aa: CASSELAGGDEAFF

v_call: TRBV19
d_call: TRBD2
clone_size: -
j_call: TRBJ2-5
cdr3_nt: TGTGCCAGTAGTGTCGGGACTAGCGGGGGGGCCAGGCAAGAGACCCAGTACTTC
cdr3_aa: CASSVGTSGGARQETQYF

v_call: TRBV2
d_call: -
clone_size: -
j_call: TRBJ2-7
cdr3_nt: TGTGCCAGCACCCGCGGGGCAGGGGGGGCCTACGAGCAGTACTTC
cdr3_aa: CASTRGAGGAYEQYF

v_call: TRBV7-9
d_call: -
clone_size: few
j_call: TRBJ1-1
cdr3_nt: TGTGCCAGCAGCTTAGCCGACCCCGGGGGAGCTTTCTTT
cdr3_aa: CASSLADPGGAFF

v_call: TRBV19
d_call: TRBD1
clone_size: -
j_call: TRBJ1-5
cdr3_nt: TGTGCCAGTAAGGAGACAGGGGCGTTGACCCAGCATTTT
cdr3_aa: CASKETGALTQHF

v_call: TRBV10-3
d_call: -
clone_size: -
j_call: TRBJ2-2
cdr3_nt: TGTGCCATCAGTGTGGGACGTCCGGAGGGTGGCGGGGAGCTGTTTTTT
cdr3_aa: CAISVGRPEGGGELFF

v_call: TRBV6-6
d_call: -
clone_size: -
j_call: TRBJ1-2
cdr3_nt: TGTGCCAGCACTTCGGACGGAGCCGTGGATGGCTACACCTTC
cdr3_aa: CASTSDGAVDGYTF

v_call: TRBV10-1
d_call: TRBD2
clone_size: -
j_call: TRBJ2-5
cdr3_nt: TGCGCCACCTCTGCTAGCGGGGCAGAGACCCAGTACTTC
cdr3_aa: CATSASGAETQYF

v_call: TRBV11-2
d_call: -
clone_size: once
j_call: TRBJ2-6
cdr3_nt: TGTGCCAGCGCCCCGGCTGGGGCCAACGTCCTGACTTTC
cdr3_aa: CASAPAGANVLTF

v_call: TRBV2
d_call: -
clone_size: -
j_call: TRBJ1-1
cdr3_nt: TGTGCCAGCAGTGAACTAGAGGGACCCACTGAAGCTTTCTTT
cdr3_aa: CASSELEGPTEAFF

v_call: TRBV14
d_call: -
clone_size: -
j_call: TRBJ1-4
cdr3_nt: TGTGCCAGCAGCCAAGGGAACGGACCGGGGGGAAAACTGTTTTTT
cdr3_aa: CASSQGNGPGGKLFF

v_call: TRBV29-1
d_call: -
clone_size: once
j_call: TRBJ2-3
cdr3_nt: TGCAGCGTTGCTCGGATAAGTGCTCTTAATACGCAGTATTTT
cdr3_aa: CSVARISALNTQYF

v_call: TRBV4-3
d_call: -
clone_size: once
j_call: TRBJ2-7
cdr3_nt: TGCGCCAGCAGCCAAGAAAGGCAGCCACCCTACGAGCAGTACTTC
cdr3_aa: CASSQERQPPYEQYF

v_call: TRBV19
d_call: -
clone_size: -
j_call: TRBJ1-2
cdr3_nt: TGTGCCAGTAGTTCCCGGACGGCTAACTATGGCTACACCTTC
cdr3_aa: CASSSRTANYGYTF

v_call: TRBV7-3
d_call: TRBD1
clone_size: -
j_call: TRBJ2-2
cdr3_nt: TGTGCCAGCTGTCGGCAGGGGGACGGGGAGCTGTTTTTT
cdr3_aa: CASCRQGDGELFF

v_call: TRBV29-1
d_call: -
clone_size: -
j_call: TRBJ1-2
cdr3_nt: TGCAGCGCCGGGATCTTCTATGGCTACACCTTC
cdr3_aa: CSAGIFYGYTF

v_call: TRBV2
d_call: -
clone_size: -
j_call: TRBJ1-3
cdr3_nt: TGTGCCAGCAACTCTCGAAGTCCCAGCGGGGGGGGCGGCTCTGGAAACACCATATATTTT
cdr3_aa: CASNSRSPSGGGGSGNTIYF

v_call: TRBV5-1
d_call: -
clone_size: -
j_call: TRBJ2-3
cdr3_nt: TGCGCCAGCAGCTGGGCAGGGGCTCAGGAAGATACGCAGTATTTT
cdr3_aa: CASSWAGAQEDTQYF

v_call: TRBV11-2
d_call: -
clone_size: -
j_call: TRBJ2-5
cdr3_nt: TGTGCCAGCAGCTTTAACACAGACCAAGAGACCCAGTACTTC
cdr3_aa: CASSFNTDQETQYF

v_call: TRBV6-6
d_call: TRBD2
clone_size: -
j_call: TRBJ2-5
cdr3_nt: TGTGCCAGCAGTCGTGGGACTAGCGGGGTGGAGACCCAGTACTTC
cdr3_aa: CASSRGTSGVETQYF

v_call: TRBV19
d_call: TRBD2
clone_size: -
j_call: TRBJ2-1
cdr3_nt: TGTGCCAGTAGGATGGGACTAGCGGAATACAATGAGCAGTTCTTC
cdr3_aa: CASRMGLAEYNEQFF

v_call: TRBV1
d_call: -
clone_size: -
j_call: TRBJ1-3
cdr3_nt: TGCACCAGCAGCCCGGACAGGGGGCCTGGAAACACCATATATTTT
cdr3_aa: CTSSPDRGPGNTIYF

v_call: TRBV29-1
d_call: -
clone_size: -
j_call: TRBJ1-1
cdr3_nt: TGCAGCGTTGAACGTTGGTCGAGCACTGAAGCTTTCTTT
cdr3_aa: CSVERWSSTEAFF

v_call: TRBV7-9
d_call: TRBD1
clone_size: -
j_call: TRBJ1-4
cdr3_nt: TGTGCCAGCAGCTTGACAGGGAGGGAAACTAATGAAAAACTGTTTTTT
cdr3_aa: CASSLTGRETNEKLFF

v_call: TRBV28
d_call: TRBD2
clone_size: -
j_call: TRBJ2-7
cdr3_nt: TGTGCCAGCAGTTTAAGGCTAGCGGAGGGGTACGAGCAGTACTTC
cdr3_aa: CASSLRLAEGYEQYF

v_call: TRBV9
d_call: -
clone_size: -
j_call: TRBJ2-1
cdr3_nt: TGTGCCAGCAGCGTAGGAAGGTTAGGGGGGTACAATGAGCAGTTCTTC
cdr3_aa: CASSVGRLGGYNEQFF

v_call: TRBV6-5
d_call: -
clone_size: -
j_call: TRBJ2-7
cdr3_nt: TGTGCCAGCAGTCCGGCCGGGACAATCTCCTACGAGCAGTACTTC
cdr3_aa: CASSPAGTISYEQYF

v_call: TRBV11-2
d_call: TRBD2
clone_size: -
j_call: TRBJ2-3
cdr3_nt: TGTGCCAGCAGCCACAATAGCGGGAGGGGAGATACGCAGTATTTT
cdr3_aa: CASSHNSGRGDTQYF

v_call: TRBV7-6
d_call: -
clone_size: -
j_call: TRBJ1-4
cdr3_nt: TGTGCCAGCAGCTCCAGCCAGGGGAGGTCTAATGAAAAACTGTTTTTT
cdr3_aa: CASSSSQGRSNEKLFF

v_call: TRBV28
d_call: -
clone_size: once
j_call: TRBJ1-3
cdr3_nt: TGTGCCAGCAGTTCCGCCGGGGGTGGCGGAAACACCATATATTTT
cdr3_aa: CASSSAGGGGNTIYF